The 24 T cell receptor beta chains listed next were all sequenced from one sample in a study of T cells in Graves' hyperthyroidism and ophthalmopathy. Amplification of TCR beta CDR3 regions used RNA as the template. An initial round of RT-PCR targeting the TCR CDR3 relied on the HTBI primer set. TCRdb reprocessed the multiplex PCR reads with MiXCR, giving one entry per CDR3 protein. The sample yields about 400,000 distinct CDR3 sequences, more than 13% seen once. Sequencing used blood. The receptors shown here come from a woman under 40 with Graves' hyperthyroidism.

This clonotype has only a few counts. CDR3 DNA sequence: TGCAGCGCTAGCGTGACTAGCGGTTACACCGGGGAGCTGTTTTTT. It specifies CSASVTSGYTGELFF. The gene calls are TRBV29-1 and TRBJ2-2; 9 bases are a match to TRBD2. J gave up 3 bases and V 7 bases, and 9 bases lay outside the gene matches. The CDR3 covers 15 residues. Germline V gene data show CDR1 as SQVTM and CDR2 as ANQGSEA.

CDR3 region: CASSPVGGTGVFEQYF. As DNA, the CDR3 is TGTGCCAGCAGCCCCGTCGGTGGCACGGGAGTCTTCGAGCAGTACTTC. The chain links TRBV7-2 to TRBJ2-7, with D possibly matching TRBD2 (6 bases). This CDR3 has 16 amino acids. The V end was cut by 5 bases, the J end by 6 bases, with 23 bases between. From germline, CDR1 is SGHTA and CDR2 FQGNSA.

This clonotype has at least ten counts. The chain is built from TRBV14 and TRBJ2-5; 14 bases are shared with TRBD2. V dropped 5 bases and J dropped 4; count of bases not matched to a gene: 3. CDR1 SGHDN and CDR2 FVKESK come from the germline V gene. This CDR3 is 15 amino acids long. CDR3 loop: CASSLGLAGGETQYF. The CDR3 nucleotides read TGTGCCAGCAGCTTAGGACTAGCGGGAGGAGAGACCCAGTACTTC.

A note on this clonotype: An end of the junction does not agree with germline; a read error may underlie this. As DNA, the CDR3 is TGTGCCAGCAGTTTGGGCGGGAAACTTTACAGTGAGCAGTTCTTC. This translates into CASSLGGKLYSEQFF. This chain connects TRBV28 to TRBJ2-1; tentatively, D is TRBD2 (6 bases). CDR3 length: 15 amino acids. Germline CDR1 reads MDHEN; CDR2 reads SYDVKM.

V and J are TRBV9 and TRBJ1-1; tentatively, D is TRBD1 (5 bases). CDR3 length: 13 amino acids. The germline CDR1 and CDR2 sequences are SGDLS and YYNGEE. Trimming shortened V by 2 bases and J by 4 bases, and 9 bases separated the two germline ends. DNA for the CDR3: TGTGCCAGCAGCGTTGGTCAGGGCACTGAAGCTTTCTTT. Translation gives CASSVGQGTEAFF.

This clonotype was detected ten times or more. This chain links TRBV12-3 or TRBV12-4 with TRBJ1-1; unclear D gene. The CDR3 has 14 amino acids. Trimming stripped 3 bases from V and 1 base from J, with 9 bases between. For the CDR3, the DNA is TGTGCCAGCAGTTTCGGCAGGAGGAACACTGAAGCTTTCTTT. Its protein product is CASSFGRRNTEAFF.

Notes on this clonotype: A much larger clone is a single base away; this may be a read error. The chain employs TRBV7-2 and TRBJ2-2; D uncertain. The length of the CDR3 is 13 residues. From germline, CDR1 is SGHTA and CDR2 FQGNSA. The V and J ends lost 5 bases and 4 bases respectively, with 8 bases between them. The CDR3 DNA reads TGTGCCAGCAGCCAAATGTCCACCGGGGAGCTGTTTTTT. It encodes CASSQMSTGELFF.

Concerning this clonotype: Just one base apart from a much larger clone, this may be a read error. The rearrangement uses TRBV20-1 and TRBJ2-7, with 10 nucleotides matching TRBD2. Germline trimming cut 3 bases from V and 0 bases from J; bases unmatched to any gene: 2. The CDR3 covers 14 residues. The germline V gene encodes CDR1 DFQATT and CDR2 SNEGSKA (reference sequence). CDR3 amino acids: CSASSGRSSYEQYF. CDR3 sequence (DNA): TGCAGTGCTAGTAGCGGGAGGAGCTCCTACGAGCAGTACTTC.

This chain links TRBV19 with TRBJ2-2; D ambiguous. Germline values: CDR1 LNHDA, CDR2 SQIVND (reference sequence). The CDR3 length is 14 residues. Trimming left V 2 bases short and J 4 bases short, with 8 bases between. The CDR3 bases are TGTGCCAGTAGTATACAAAGCGCCACCGGGGAGCTGTTTTTT. This sequence encodes CASSIQSATGELFF.

The rearrangement uses TRBV28 and TRBJ2-7; maybe TRBD1 (6 bases). CDR1 MDHEN and CDR2 SYDVKM come from the germline V gene. The CDR3 is 14 amino acids. V shed 0 bases and J shed 8 bases, with 14 bases lying between them. CDR3: CASSLWSVGAKQYF. The CDR3 nucleotides are TGTGCCAGCAGTTTATGGTCCGTGGGGGCCAAGCAGTACTTC.

This chain uses TRBV11-2 with TRBJ1-3, with no clear D. CDR3 length equals 15 residues. CDR1 is SGHAT, CDR2 FQNNGV, per germline. Trimming stripped 1 base from V and 0 bases from J, with 7 bases between. The CDR3 sequence is CASSLGTVSGNTIYF. The CDR3 DNA sequence: TGTGCCAGCAGCTTAGGAACGGTCTCTGGAAACACCATATATTTT.

Regarding this clonotype: This may be a read error, as it is one base from a much larger clone. The V and J genes are TRBV12-3 or TRBV12-4 and TRBJ2-1, with 12 nucleotides matching TRBD1. This CDR3 is 14 amino acids long. The trim removed 7 bases at V and 10 bases at J, leaving 8 bases unmatched. The CDR3 loop is CASKTGTGGFEQFF. In DNA form, the CDR3 reads TGTGCCAGCAAAACCGGGACAGGGGGCTTCGAGCAGTTCTTC.

V usage is TRBV7-2 and J usage is TRBJ2-7; 9 positions match TRBD1. The CDR3 length is 15 residues. The germline V gene encodes CDR1 SGHTA and CDR2 FQGNSA. J lost 6 bases, V lost 5 bases, and 11 bases had no gene match. The CDR3 DNA follows: TGTGCCAGCAGCCGGAGACCGGGACAGGGAAGCGAGCAGTACTTC. This gives the protein CASSRRPGQGSEQYF. Using reference TRBV7-2 and TRBJ2-7 for the parts outside the CDR3, the full variable domain is GAGVSQSPSNKVTEKGKDVELRCDPISGHTALYWYRQSLGQGLEFLIYFQGNSAPDKSGLPSDRFSAERTGGSVSTLTIQRTQQEDSAVYLCASSRRPGQGSEQYFGPGTRLTVT.

V usage is TRBV4-1 and J usage is TRBJ2-5, with D possibly called TRBD1 or TRBD2 (5 bases each). Trimming shortened V by 4 bases and J by 2 bases, and 17 bases separated the two germline ends. CDR1 and CDR2 from the germline V gene are MGHRA and YSYEKL. CDR3 size: 16 residues. The CDR3 bases are TGCGCCAGCAGCCTAGGCTCCGGGACGGGGCAAGAGACCCAGTACTTC. Its protein is CASSLGSGTGQETQYF.

V gene TRBV24-1 combines with J gene TRBJ2-1; D is uncertain. The V end was cut by 12 bases, the J end by 8 bases, with 19 bases between. The germline gives CDR1 KGHDR, CDR2 SFDVKD. The CDR3 contains 13 residues. DNA for the CDR3: TGTGCCCCCCCCACCGGGCCCCTAGATGAGCAGTTCTTC. As protein: CAPPTGPLDEQFF.

The chain uses TRBV20-1 and TRBJ2-7; D not resolved. CDR3 size: 13 residues. Trimming cost V 7 bases and J 2 bases, with 15 bases left between them. Germline CDR1 DFQATT, CDR2 SNEGSKA (reference sequence). In DNA, the CDR3 is TGCAGTGGTACGGAGAGAATGGCCTACGAGCAGTACTTC. Translating gives CSGTERMAYEQYF.

Many counts were recorded for this clonotype. The rearrangement links TRBV5-1 to TRBJ2-7; 9 bases are a match to TRBD1. Germline V gives CDR1 SGHRS, CDR2 YFSETQ. Trimming at V came to 6 bases and at J to 4 bases, leaving 8 bases not matched to a gene. This CDR3 is built from 14 residues. The CDR3 is CASKMGQGTYEQYF. The CDR3 DNA reads as TGCGCCAGCAAAATGGGACAGGGAACATACGAGCAGTACTTC.

This clonotype came up many times. V usage is TRBV28 and J usage is TRBJ2-7; TRBD2 matches at 10 bases. CDR3 length: 15 residues. The V gene's germline CDR1 is MDHEN and CDR2 SYDVKM. V lost 6 bases, J lost 3 bases, and 8 bases stayed unmatched. The chain's CDR3 is CASRISGRPGYEQYF. The CDR3, as DNA: TGTGCCAGCAGAATTAGCGGGAGGCCGGGCTACGAGCAGTACTTC.

The chain combines TRBV5-1 with TRBJ2-1; tentatively, D is TRBD1 (5 bases). Trimming removed 3 bases from V and 2 bases from J, with 18 bases in between. Germline V gene data show CDR1 as SGHRS and CDR2 as YFSETQ. This CDR3 contains 17 residues. The CDR3 nucleotides are TGCGCCAGCAGCTGGGGCCAGTCCCAGTATACCTACAATGAGCAGTTCTTC. This codes for CASSWGQSQYTYNEQFF.

The rearrangement links TRBV20-1 to TRBJ2-1; TRBD2 might be the D (6 bases). Trimming left V 1 base short and J 6 bases short, with 10 bases between. Germline CDR1 DFQATT, CDR2 SNEGSKA (reference sequence). CDR3 length: 13 amino acids. The CDR3 sequence is CSARGRDLNEQFF. The CDR3 DNA reads TGCAGTGCTAGAGGGAGGGATCTCAATGAGCAGTTCTTC.

The table lists this clonotype with many counts. CDR3 protein: CASSVDPAYEQYF. CDR3 DNA: TGTGCCAGCAGTGTCGATCCCGCCTACGAGCAGTACTTC. The chain joins TRBV2 to TRBJ2-7; D is unclear. With 4 bases removed from V and 2 bases from J, the gap between germline ends came to 9 bases. The germline gives CDR1 SNHLY, CDR2 FYNNEI. The CDR3 is 13 residues long.

Ten or more counts support this clonotype. The chain uses TRBV27 and TRBJ2-5; no definite D call. Trimming pared 3 bases from V and 2 bases from J, leaving 16 bases between. Germline V gene data show CDR1 as MNHEY and CDR2 as SMNVEV (reference sequence). This CDR3 spans 16 amino acids. The CDR3 DNA sequence: TGTGCCAGCAGTTTGGACCGATCTCCAAAACAAGAGACCCAGTACTTC. This encodes CASSLDRSPKQETQYF.

The V gene is TRBV20-1, the J gene TRBJ1-5; TRBD1 is a possible D gene (6 bases). Germline CDR1 reads DFQATT; CDR2 reads SNEGSKA (reference sequence). This CDR3 has 14 residues. V was cut by 0 bases and J by 3 bases, with 9 bases left in between. CDR3 nucleotides: TGCAGTGCTAGAGAGGGACACCTCAATCAGCCCCAGCATTTT. Translating gives CSAREGHLNQPQHF.

This clonotype has at least ten counts. V usage is TRBV12-3 or TRBV12-4 and J usage is TRBJ2-7; D not certain. V was pared by 3 bases and J by 2 bases, with 8 bases between. This CDR3 has 13 residues. CDR3 in DNA: TGTGCCAGCAGTTTTGTGACAACCTACGAGCAGTACTTC. Protein sequence: CASSFVTTYEQYF.